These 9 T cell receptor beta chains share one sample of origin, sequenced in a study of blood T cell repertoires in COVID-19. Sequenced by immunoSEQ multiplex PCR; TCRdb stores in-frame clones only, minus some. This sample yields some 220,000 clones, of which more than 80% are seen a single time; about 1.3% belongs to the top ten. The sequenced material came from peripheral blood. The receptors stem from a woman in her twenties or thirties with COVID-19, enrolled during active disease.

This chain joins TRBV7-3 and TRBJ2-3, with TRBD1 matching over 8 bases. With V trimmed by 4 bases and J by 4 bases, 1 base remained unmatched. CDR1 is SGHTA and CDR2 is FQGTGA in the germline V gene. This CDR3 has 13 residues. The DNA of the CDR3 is TGTGCCAGCAGCTCGGGACAGGCAGATACGCAGTATTTT. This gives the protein CASSSGQADTQYF.

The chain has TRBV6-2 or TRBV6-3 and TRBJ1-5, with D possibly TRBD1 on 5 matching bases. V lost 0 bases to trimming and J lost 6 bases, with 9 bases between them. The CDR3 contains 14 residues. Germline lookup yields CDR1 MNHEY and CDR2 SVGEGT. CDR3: CASSYSTGGQPQHF. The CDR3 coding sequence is TGTGCCAGCAGTTACTCGACCGGGGGTCAGCCCCAGCATTTT.

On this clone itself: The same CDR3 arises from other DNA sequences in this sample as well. DNA of the CDR3: TGTGCCAGTAGTATAGCGAGCAATCAGCCCCAGCATTTT. It codes for CASSIASNQPQHF. This rearrangement joins TRBV19 to TRBJ1-5; D call uncertain. Germline V gene data show CDR1 as LNHDA and CDR2 as SQIVND (reference sequence). The CDR3 length is 13 residues. V was cut by 1 base and J by 1 base, with 2 bases left in between.

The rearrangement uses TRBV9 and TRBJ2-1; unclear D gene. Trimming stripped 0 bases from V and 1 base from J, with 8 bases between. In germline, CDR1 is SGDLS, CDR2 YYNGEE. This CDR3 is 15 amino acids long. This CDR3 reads CASSVAPLSYNEQFF. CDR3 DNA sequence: TGTGCCAGCAGCGTAGCTCCCTTGTCCTACAATGAGCAGTTCTTC.

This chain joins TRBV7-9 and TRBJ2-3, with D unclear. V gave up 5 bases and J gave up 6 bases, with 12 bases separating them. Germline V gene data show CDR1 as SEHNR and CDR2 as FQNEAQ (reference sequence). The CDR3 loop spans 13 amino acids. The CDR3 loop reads CASSPNPRDTQYF. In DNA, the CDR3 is TGTGCCAGCAGCCCCAACCCCAGGGATACGCAGTATTTT.

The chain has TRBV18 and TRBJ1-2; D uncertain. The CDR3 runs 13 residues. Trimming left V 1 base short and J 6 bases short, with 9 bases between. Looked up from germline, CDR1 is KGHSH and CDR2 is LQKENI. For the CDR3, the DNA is TGTGCCAGCTCACCACAAACTAAGGATGGCTACACCTTC. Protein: CASSPQTKDGYTF.

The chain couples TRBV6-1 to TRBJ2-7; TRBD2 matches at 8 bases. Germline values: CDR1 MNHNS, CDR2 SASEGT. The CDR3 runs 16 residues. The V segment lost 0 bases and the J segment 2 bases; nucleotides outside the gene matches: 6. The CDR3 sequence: CASSEAGGRLPYEQYF. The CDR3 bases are TGTGCCAGCAGTGAAGCGGGCGGGAGGCTTCCCTACGAGCAGTACTTC.

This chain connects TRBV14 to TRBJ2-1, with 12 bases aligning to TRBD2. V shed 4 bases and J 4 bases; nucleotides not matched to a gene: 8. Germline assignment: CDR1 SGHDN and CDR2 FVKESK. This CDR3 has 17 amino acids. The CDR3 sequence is CASSLRRTSGMYNEQFF. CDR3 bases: TGTGCCAGCAGCCTTCGACGGACTAGCGGGATGTACAATGAGCAGTTCTTC.

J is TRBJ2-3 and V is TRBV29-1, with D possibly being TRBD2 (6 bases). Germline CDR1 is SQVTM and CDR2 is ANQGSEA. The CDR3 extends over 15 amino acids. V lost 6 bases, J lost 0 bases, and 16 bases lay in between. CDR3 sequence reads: CSVTTPRGSTDTQYF. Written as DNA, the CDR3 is TGCAGCGTGACCACGCCCCGGGGGAGCACAGATACGCAGTATTTT.